This T cell receptor (beta chain) comes out of a study of cytomegalovirus exposure and HLA in healthy donors (dated by TCRdb to about 2017). Background on the whole study: An earlier analysis of several hundred of the donors reported 276 Gb of sequence data and around 110 million unique TCR beta sequences obtained from 180 million or so T cells. Donor age, sex, ethnicity and CMV serostatus were compiled alongside the repertoire data. The study aimed to test whether cataloging public T cell receptors could reveal signatures of past pathogen exposure. Because of strong linkage in the cohort, roughly five DR-DQ haplotypes were treated as single units for association and clustering. Both class I and class II loci were covered by HLA typing, at four-digit resolution. In the later analysis, no new phenotypic data were used to find candidate immune exposures; instead, reliance was placed on TCR beta sequences and their occurrence across donors. The genetic ancestry cluster associated with self-reported Caucasian donors included 81% of the roughly 400 genotyped donors. Besides the first cohort of some 670 subjects, a separate validation cohort made up of 90 to 150 different subjects was used. A later genetic analysis used genome-wide SNP genotypes for about three fifths of the roughly 700 donors, treating that subset as a discovery cohort. An earlier analysis of around 540 of the donors applied high-throughput TCR beta sequencing to assess whether each TCR beta V gene segment acted as functional or pseudogenic. Roughly 300 gigabases of sequencing data and roughly 81 million unique TCR sequences made up an early release that covered around 640 HLA-typed donors. The study combined high-throughput TCR immunosequencing, statistical association of individual TCRs with disease status, and machine learning to predict cytomegalovirus infection status. Every repertoire in the discovery cohort had been generated on one and the same sequencing platform. A later analysis re-examined previously published TCR beta repertoires from just over 650 donors and added high-resolution HLA genotyping to investigate patterns of TCR occurrence. On average, 235,054 unique TCR beta nucleotide sequences were sequenced per donor among roughly 430 genotyped donors of the cohort, with roughly 18% of those sequences being non-productive. Using immunosequencing, the study profiled T cell repertoires from around 680 subjects and related those repertoires to cytomegalovirus serostatus. Typing coverage differed by locus: A, B, C, DRB1 and DQB1 were typed in roughly 620-630 donors, DQA1 in roughly 510, DPA1 in some 600, and DPB1 in approximately 450. Paper-wide results and their limitations: A later genetic analysis reported fewer N-insertions in productive TCRs among donors in an Asian-associated ancestry cluster than the roughly 670-donor mean. Correlated functional status among segregating V segments might be attributable to linkage disequilibrium, but an unknown experimental factor could not be ruled out. It was suggested by the authors that the approach could potentially be generalized to other disease states and immunological phenotypes. A few of the identified cytomegalovirus-associated TCR beta chains were confirmed in vitro to be specific for cytomegalovirus antigens. A cluster of highly shared sequence variants was judged likely to be a technical artifact of the sequencing pipeline. The earlier analysis of about 600 of the donors excluded approximately 15 rarely observed V segments, including chromosome 9 orphons, because counts were too low. According to a later analysis, TCR association rates differed among HLA loci, with DRB1 alleles showing the most associated TCRs and HLA-C alleles showing the fewest. According to a later analysis, parvovirus B19, influenza, CMV and Epstein-Barr virus appeared linked to several top co-occurrence clusters. A further reported finding was that TCR beta sequences accurately predicted the HLA-A and HLA-B alleles for most subjects in the first cohort. Immune exposure information for the cohort was limited to CMV serostatus. Because the 87-base-pair reads could not distinguish some IMGT-functional V segments, including TRBV6-2 and TRBV6-3, those segments were excluded. In the study, 150 to 200 TCR beta chains were listed as associated with cytomegalovirus. Cytomegalovirus status was reported to be diagnosed by the classifier with high specificity and sensitivity in both the original and validation cohorts. In an earlier analysis of several hundred of the donors, most TCR beta V segments were observed in productive rearrangements about 87% or about 30% of the time, broadly matching IMGT annotations. The cohort was sequenced for TCR beta chains only, and without alpha or paired-chain data the features that could be detected were limited. When HLA alleles, especially DR and DQ, strongly co-occurred, attributing TCR associations to individual alleles was difficult. While some public TCRs were present in many individuals, most TCR sequences turned up only very rarely across donors. At a false discovery rate of 0.05, a later analysis linked 16,000 or so TCR beta sequences to specific HLA alleles. Because some donors lacked HLA typing at each locus, the association tests relied only on the typed subset. In a later analysis, HLA-associated TCR beta chains showed more clonal expansion and lower generation probabilities than non-associated chains that were equally common. The presence/absence analyses assumed that sequencing depth was roughly uniform across donors, and that assumption may not be true. Most CMV-associated TCR beta chains appeared to be HLA-restricted in a later analysis, and the HLA associations seemed to be driven largely by CMV exposure. A later genetic analysis associated a missense DCLRE1C variant with V-gene and J-gene trimming of TCR beta chains, and an independent cohort replicated the association.

A word on this clone: Its antigen is unknown. Base qualities are missing; no much larger clone stands one base away.

The method behind the library was the immunoSEQ multiplex PCR assay. For the multiplex PCR, a mixture combining 60 forward primers for TCR Vbeta segments and 13 reverse primers for TCR Jbeta segments was used. The CDR3 region of rearranged TCR beta genes was amplified from genomic DNA by a multiplex PCR assay. The Illumina HiSeq System was used to sequence the amplified TCR beta libraries as 87-base-pair reads. Turning to the authors' computational methods: In a later analysis, roughly 80 million unique TCR beta chains were counted across the 666 repertoires, and roughly 11 million of these chains were shared by at least two donors. Raw reads were error-corrected and collapsed into unique sequences with a nearest-neighbor algorithm that merged closely related sequences to remove PCR and sequencing errors. CDR3 sequences were aligned to IMGT reference sequences to assign V, D and J gene segments. For a sequence to be retained, at least a six-nucleotide match to both a V gene segment and a J gene segment was required. A rearrangement was called productive if the CDR3 had no stop codons and remained in frame with V and J, and every other rearrangement was called non-productive. CDR3 was defined by IMGT convention, running from the second conserved V-encoded cysteine to the conserved J-encoded phenylalanine. Sequences without an unambiguous match to a single V gene segment were excluded from the earlier analysis of about 600 of the donors. In an earlier analysis of approximately 590 of the donors, a V segment was called functional when productive rearrangements were above 56.7%, and segregating when the standard deviation between donors exceeded 5%. A statistical classification framework was developed to diagnose cytomegalovirus status using the catalog of TCR beta chain sequences. In a later analysis, TCR nucleotide sequences were compared against IMGT/GENE-DB human TR gene sequences so that V and J genes could be assigned. A later analysis assigned CDR3 sequences and most-parsimonious VDJ recombination scenarios with the TCRdist pipeline. In a later analysis, each TCR beta chain was defined by its CDR3 amino acid sequence together with its V-gene family, and reads without a unique V-gene family were excluded. In a later analysis, some 600 highly shared, low-generation-probability nucleotide sequences were removed to address suspected cross-contamination and a sequencing artifact. For each public chain, a later analysis derived a clonal expansion index from normalized ranks of inferred template counts within each repertoire. In a later analysis, generation probabilities were computed using a VDJ recombination model fitted to out-of-frame rearrangements, and the results were checked against IGoR. Hypergeometric tests were used in a later analysis to score TCR-TCR, TCR-HLA and TCR-CMV co-occurrence, with a repertoire-size bias correction applied to the TCR pairs. To estimate false discovery rates, a later analysis permuted the HLA or CMV assignments 20 times. In a later analysis, co-occurring TCRs were grouped with DBSCAN, and TCRdist sequence similarity was added when clustering was performed within HLA-allele-positive subsets. Co-occurrence clustering excluded repertoires with fewer than 30,000 or more than 120,000 public chains, plus five with anomalous nucleotide sharing. Sourced from immuneACCESS, this table was stored by TCRdb with only in-frame sequences that have V and J called. A share of the clones is absent; for the studies checked, an unresolved V gene accounts for under half, and the remainder has no known explanation. The DNA was the basis for D and trimming; V, J and clone size are from that table. This sample gives around 200,000 clones in total; roughly 80% of them show up just once. 1.5% to 2% of the sample is taken by the ten largest.

CDR1 and CDR2 are drawn from the germline V gene (reference sequence): WNHNN, SYGVQD. The CDR3 measures 14 amino acids from cysteine to phenylalanine. The retained sequence is limited to the CDR3, 42 bases, with the frame set at the first base. Trimming leaves V shorter by 5 bases and J shorter by 4 bases, with the junction holding 4 bases beyond the gene matches. The cohort was made up of approximately 670 healthy bone marrow donors. All cohort members were sampled while nominally healthy, although unrecorded immune exposures were likely present. The donor was CMV seronegative and was included in the group of several hundred seronegative cohort members. A peripheral blood sample was collected from each donor, and TCR beta sequencing was performed on peripheral blood mononuclear cells. The Qiagen DNeasy Blood Extraction Kit was used to extract genomic DNA from the blood cell samples.

The sample consisted of PBMCs. The chain is encoded by TRBV10-1 joined to TRBJ2-3, and 9 junctional nucleotides match TRBD1. This TCR was recovered from a woman younger than 35 in good health and CMV-seronegative. The CDR3 in this case is CASSTGTGSDTQYF. The nucleotide sequence reads as follows: TGCGCCAGCAGTACCGGGACAGGGTCAGATACGCAGTATTTT.